These 26 T cell receptor beta chains were all obtained from the same sample, sequenced in a study of response to subunit inactivated influenza vaccine. TCRdb redid the calling of the RT-PCR reads with MiXCR, one entry per CDR3 protein. The data show 200,000 to 300,000 distinct CDR3 sequences, more than 10% seen once. Sample: non-naive T cells sorted from PBMCs, taken 14 to 15 days before vaccination. The receptors derive from a man in his forties or fifties who received an inactivated influenza vaccine.

There are a few counts of this clonotype. The CDR3 DNA is TGCGCCAGCAGCTTGGGTAGACAGGGGCGAACTGAAGCTTTCTTT. It is translated as CASSLGRQGRTEAFF. The chain joins TRBV5-1 to TRBJ1-1; 8 bases are a match to TRBD1. Germline-derived CDR1 and CDR2 are SGHRS and YFSETQ. V dropped 0 bases and J dropped 5; count of bases not matched to a gene: 6. The CDR3 runs 15 residues.

A note on this clonotype: With a much larger clone just one base away, this may be a read error. This sequence joins TRBV12-3 or TRBV12-4 and TRBJ2-7, with TRBD1 identical over 9 bases. With 5 bases clipped from V and 5 bases from J, the junction kept 10 bases outside the gene matches. This CDR3 is built from 15 residues. The CDR3, as DNA: TGTGCCAGCAGTCTATACGGACAGGGGTCAAACGAGCAGTACTTC. Translation gives CASSLYGQGSNEQYF.

This clonotype showed up many times. The chain carries TRBV29-1 and TRBJ1-2; D is uncertain. Deletions cut 3 bases from V and 3 bases from J, with 14 bases between. This CDR3 is 14 amino acids long. The germline CDR1 and CDR2 sequences are SQVTM and ANQGSEA. This CDR3 reads CSVDTTDGYYGYTF. The DNA of the CDR3 is TGCAGCGTTGATACCACCGACGGGTACTATGGCTACACCTTC.

This clonotype appeared many times. CDR3 DNA sequence: TGTGCCAGCAGTTCCCTGACAGGGAACACAGATACGCAGTATTTT. Amino acid sequence: CASSSLTGNTDTQYF. The chain employs TRBV6-5 and TRBJ2-3; 7 nucleotides line up with TRBD1. V shed 4 bases and J 2 bases; nucleotides not matched to a gene: 6. The CDR3 extends over 15 amino acids. The germline CDR1 and CDR2 sequences are MNHEY and SVGAGI.

V and J are TRBV4-2 and TRBJ2-1; 8 nucleotides match TRBD2. The trim removed 1 base at V and 8 bases at J, leaving 7 bases unmatched. The germline V gene encodes CDR1 LGHNA and CDR2 YNFKEQ. The CDR3 loop spans 15 amino acids. CDR3 DNA sequence: TGTGCCAGCAGCCAAGTCAAGGGACTAGGGTATGAGCAGTTCTTC. This gives the protein CASSQVKGLGYEQFF.

This clonotype appeared a few times. The chain joins TRBV3-1 to TRBJ2-3; 9 positions match TRBD1. The CDR3 sequence is 15 residues long. CDR1 is LGHDT, CDR2 YNNKEL, per germline (reference sequence). The J segment lost 2 bases and the V segment lost 5 bases, leaving 5 bases of the junction unmatched. This chain's CDR3 is CASSTRTGVTDTQYF. The CDR3 region has the DNA TGTGCCAGCAGCACCAGGACAGGGGTCACAGATACGCAGTATTTT.

This clonotype was picked up a small number of times. This sequence joins TRBV20-1 and TRBJ1-2, with TRBD1 as a possible D gene (5 bases). The CDR3 is 11 amino acids. Germline assignment: CDR1 DFQATT and CDR2 SNEGSKA (reference sequence). V was clipped by 3 bases and J by 6 bases, with 8 bases between them. CDR3 DNA sequence: TGCAGTGCTAGGGAGGGGAATGGCTACACCTTC. Protein sequence: CSAREGNGYTF.

This clonotype is judged medium-sized. The chain is built from TRBV7-6 and TRBJ2-1; 14 bases match TRBD2. Losses at the gene ends were 1 base for V and 5 bases for J; bases not matched to a gene: 10. Per the germline V gene, CDR1 is SGHVS and CDR2 is FNYEAQ. CDR3 length: 19 amino acids. The CDR3 protein is CASSLDGTSGRKGDNEQFF. CDR3 DNA sequence: TGTGCCAGCAGCTTAGATGGGACTAGCGGGAGAAAGGGAGACAATGAGCAGTTCTTC.

The chain links TRBV6-5 to TRBJ2-7, with 9 bases identical to TRBD1. V gave up 5 bases and J gave up 2 bases; unmatched junction bases: 7. This CDR3 has 15 residues. Looked up from germline, CDR1 is MNHEY and CDR2 is SVGAGI. CDR3 sequence reads: CASSNPRQGAYEQYF. The CDR3 DNA reads as TGTGCCAGCAGTAACCCGCGACAGGGGGCCTACGAGCAGTACTTC.

This clonotype was recorded many times. The chain joins TRBV20-1 to TRBJ2-3; 9 bases are a match to TRBD1. The length of the CDR3 is 16 residues. In germline, CDR1 is DFQATT, CDR2 SNEGSKA (reference sequence). V shed 0 bases and J 8 bases; nucleotides not matched to a gene: 12. CDR3 DNA sequence: TGCAGTGCTAGAGACCCAACAGGGGGCGCGGGGGTTACGCAGTATTTT. It encodes CSARDPTGGAGVTQYF.

The chain carries TRBV20-1 and TRBJ1-1; a weak D match, TRBD1 (5 bases). Between the trimmed V and J ends, which lost 4 bases and 4 bases, there was a span of 13 bases. This CDR3 is built from 13 residues. Per the germline V gene, CDR1 is DFQATT and CDR2 is SNEGSKA (reference sequence). In DNA, the CDR3 is TGCAGTGCTAAGCGGGGGTTCAGCACTGAAGCTTTCTTT. Its protein is CSAKRGFSTEAFF.

This clonotype was observed many times. The rearrangement uses TRBV28 and TRBJ2-5, with D possibly being TRBD1 (6 bases). CDR3 size: 13 residues. V was cut by 6 bases and J by 5 bases, with 13 bases left in between. The V gene's germline CDR1 is MDHEN and CDR2 SYDVKM. The CDR3 nucleotides are TGTGCCAGCAGAGATGGGGGCCGGGAGACCCAGTACTTC. Its protein product is CASRDGGRETQYF.

V usage is TRBV7-8 and J usage is TRBJ2-3, with unresolved D. CDR3 length: 16 amino acids. Trimming removed 1 base at V and 0 bases at J, with 11 bases between. CDR1 is SGHVS and CDR2 is FQNEAQ in the germline V gene. The CDR3 coding sequence is TGTGCCAGCAGCTTAGGTTTTCAGGCCAGCACAGATACGCAGTATTTT. Amino acid sequence: CASSLGFQASTDTQYF.

The chain has TRBV20-1 and TRBJ2-1; possibly TRBD2 for D (5 bases). The CDR3 spans 14 residues. V was pared by 6 bases and J by 0 bases, with 12 bases between. Germline V CDR1 and CDR2: DFQATT, SNEGSKA (reference sequence). The CDR3 nucleotides are TGCAGTGCCGTGGAGGTAGTCTCCTACAATGAGCAGTTCTTC. Protein product: CSAVEVVSYNEQFF.

This clonotype has at least ten counts. V and J are TRBV4-1 and TRBJ2-1; the D is unclear. This CDR3 has 15 residues. The V and J ends lost 3 bases and 1 base respectively, with 10 bases between them. Germline V gene data show CDR1 as MGHRA and CDR2 as YSYEKL. Here the CDR3 DNA reads TGCGCCAGCAGCCAGATGGACCGTTCCTACAATGAGCAGTTCTTC. It specifies CASSQMDRSYNEQFF.

This clonotype appeared a few times. The chain links TRBV7-9 to TRBJ2-1; tentatively, D is TRBD1 or TRBD2 (6 bases each). Germline values: CDR1 SEHNR, CDR2 FQNEAQ (reference sequence). Trimming cost V 8 bases and J 0 bases, with 14 bases left between them. The CDR3 contains 15 residues. This CDR3 is CASVGGKNSYNEQFF. The CDR3 nucleotides are TGTGCCAGCGTAGGGGGGAAGAACTCCTACAATGAGCAGTTCTTC.

There are a few counts of this clonotype. The CDR3 loop is CATTPGGWTDTQYF. The CDR3 DNA is TGTGCCACCACCCCCGGGGGATGGACAGATACGCAGTATTTT. V and J are TRBV24-1 and TRBJ2-3; the D gene is possibly TRBD2 (6 bases). The CDR3 covers 14 residues. Trimming left V 8 bases short and J 3 bases short, with 14 bases between. Per the germline V gene, CDR1 is KGHDR and CDR2 is SFDVKD.

The table lists this clonotype with many counts. This chain joins TRBV4-2 and TRBJ1-2, with D perhaps TRBD1 (6 bases). V was pared by 6 bases and J by 4 bases, with 24 bases between. Per germline, CDR1 LGHNA and CDR2 YNFKEQ. This CDR3 is built from 17 residues. The CDR3 loop reads CASSPIAGGAKSYGYTF. Here the CDR3 DNA reads TGTGCCAGCAGTCCAATCGCCGGGGGCGCGAAGAGCTATGGCTACACCTTC.

For this clonotype: A much larger clone lies a single base off, so this may be a read error. The rearrangement uses TRBV12-3 or TRBV12-4 and TRBJ1-2; TRBD1 might be the D (6 bases). CDR3 length equals 20 residues. This chain's CDR3 is CASSFFLSGRGLSDNYGYSF. CDR3 nucleotides: TGTGCCAGCAGTTTCTTTCTATCAGGCAGGGGTCTTTCGGATAACTATGGCTACTCCTTC.

This clonotype has ten or more counts. Here the CDR3 DNA reads TGTGCCAGCAGCTTGTTGGGCGTGGAGACCCAGTACTTC. Translation: CASSLLGVETQYF. The V and J genes are TRBV5-5 and TRBJ2-5; D gene unclear. Trimming took 1 base from V and 5 from J, leaving 9 bases between them. This CDR3 comprises 13 residues. In germline, CDR1 is SGHKS, CDR2 YYEKEE (reference sequence).

The sample holds a few counts of this clonotype. The V call is TRBV4-1, the J call TRBJ2-6; D ambiguous. The CDR3 length is 16 residues. V was trimmed by 2 bases and J by 3 bases, leaving 11 bases between them. Germline V CDR1 and CDR2: MGHRA, YSYEKL. CDR3 in DNA: TGCGCCAGCAGCCAACAGGAAGGGCTTGGGGCCAACGTCCTGACTTTC. It is translated as CASSQQEGLGANVLTF.

This clonotype showed up just a few times. This sequence joins TRBV5-4 and TRBJ2-2; TRBD2 matches 8 bases. The CDR3 has 16 residues. Germline CDR1 is SGHNT and CDR2 is YYREEE (reference sequence). V dropped 3 bases and J dropped 5; count of bases not matched to a gene: 9. The DNA for the CDR3 is TGTGCCAGCAGCTCGTTGAGCGGGAGTAAGACCGGGGAGCTGTTTTTT. As protein: CASSSLSGSKTGELFF. The full variable domain, in which reference TRBV5-4 and TRBJ2-2 provide the parts outside the CDR3, is ETGVTQSPTHLIKTRGQQVTLRCSSQSGHNTVSWYQQALGQGPQFIFQYYREEENGRGNFPPRFSGLQFPNYSSELNVNALELDDSALYLCASSSLSGSKTGELFFGEGSRLTVL.

This clonotype was observed a handful of times. The V and J genes are TRBV7-3 and TRBJ2-3, with D possibly matching TRBD1 (6 bases). Germline-derived CDR1 and CDR2 are SGHTA and FQGTGA. The CDR3 spans 15 residues. Deletions cut 4 bases from V and 0 bases from J, with 11 bases between. The CDR3 nucleotides are TGTGCCAGCAGCTCGACAGGAGCTAGCACAGATACGCAGTATTTT. Its protein is CASSSTGASTDTQYF.

This clonotype was counted ten times or more. This CDR3 reads CASSLRWSGSYNEQFF. The CDR3 DNA sequence: TGTGCCAGCAGCTTAAGGTGGAGTGGGTCCTACAATGAGCAGTTCTTC. The chain links TRBV7-8 to TRBJ2-1; no firm D call. Trimming removed 2 bases at V and 1 base at J, with 12 bases between. The V gene's germline CDR1 is SGHVS and CDR2 FQNEAQ. The CDR3 length is 16 residues.

This clonotype has only a few counts. V usage is TRBV3-1 and J usage is TRBJ1-5; TRBD1 might be the D (6 bases). Trimming stripped 6 bases from V and 5 bases from J, with 14 bases between. The germline V gene encodes CDR1 LGHDT and CDR2 YNNKEL (reference sequence). This CDR3 spans 14 amino acids. The CDR3 sequence: CASSPTGRYQPQHF. The CDR3 region has the DNA TGTGCCAGCAGTCCAACAGGGAGGTATCAGCCCCAGCATTTT. Complete variable domain (other parts from reference TRBV3-1 and TRBJ1-5): DTAVSQTPKYLVTQMGNDKSIKCEQNLGHDTMYWYKQDSKKFLKIMFSYNNKELIINETVPNRFSPKSPDKAHLNLHINSLELGDSAVYFCASSPTGRYQPQHFGDGTRLSIL.

This clonotype appeared a few times. The rearrangement joins TRBV4-1 to TRBJ1-2; D perhaps matches TRBD1 (5 bases). CDR3 size: 13 residues. Trimming pared 2 bases from V and 3 bases from J, leaving 7 bases between. From germline, CDR1 is MGHRA and CDR2 YSYEKL. CDR3 DNA sequence: TGCGCCAGCAGCCAACAGGGAGACTATGGCTACACCTTC. It is translated as CASSQQGDYGYTF.